Listed here are 22 T cell receptor beta chains from one sample, sequenced in a study of OX40 agonist ivuxolimab in advanced cancers. The method behind the library was the immunoSEQ multiplex PCR assay. Imported from immuneACCESS, the table was reduced by TCRdb to in-frame sequences with V and J called. These copies leave out some clones; in studies compared against another copy, an unresolved V gene accounts for under half, and the cause of the remainder is not known. The sample table holds about 160,000 clones, of which 94% were seen once. Of the sample, under 0.4% falls within the top ten clones. The input for sequencing was CD4+ or CD8+ T cells sorted from blood, taken in a trial of the OX40 agonist ivuxolimab. These receptors all come from an adult with an advanced solid tumor such as melanoma, head and neck, liver or kidney cancer.

The chain combines TRBV7-9 with TRBJ1-3, with D unresolved. CDR3 length equals 14 residues. Germline V gene sequence: CDR1 SEHNR, CDR2 FQNEAQ (reference sequence). V lost 6 bases and J lost 4, with 13 bases in between. CDR3 in DNA: TGTGCCAGCAGTCCAATATGGGTCGGAAACACCATATATTTT. Protein sequence: CASSPIWVGNTIYF. Looking up the rest from reference TRBV7-9 and TRBJ1-3 gives the full variable domain: DTGVSQNPRHKITKRGQNVTFRCDPISEHNRLYWYRQTLGQGPEFLTYFQNEAQLEKSRLLSDRFSAERPKGSFSTLEIQRTEQGDSAMYLCASSPIWVGNTIYFGEGSWLTVV.

This chain uses TRBV7-9 with TRBJ1-5, with D hard to call. CDR1 and CDR2 (germline): SEHNR, FQNEAQ (reference sequence). The CDR3 sequence is 13 residues long. Deletions cut 5 bases from V and 6 bases from J, with 11 bases between. In DNA form, the CDR3 reads TGTGCCAGCAGCCCGCAAGAGGGTCAGCCCCAGCATTTT. Encoded protein: CASSPQEGQPQHF.

This chain connects TRBV5-1 to TRBJ1-3; D possibly corresponds to TRBD1 (6 bases). Trimming took off 4 bases at V and 9 bases at J, with 11 bases between the two ends. This CDR3 comprises 12 residues. In germline, CDR1 is SGHRS, CDR2 YFSETQ. CDR3 amino acids: CASSPEGVTIYF. The CDR3 coding sequence is TGCGCCAGCAGCCCGGAGGGGGTCACCATATATTTT.

As for this clone: The same CDR3 arises from other DNA sequences in this sample as well. The chain has TRBV2 and TRBJ1-5; 9 nucleotides match TRBD1. The CDR3 sequence is 16 residues long. Trimming cost V 3 bases and J 4 bases; bases outside gene matches: 7. Germline CDR1 SNHLY, CDR2 FYNNEI. As DNA, the CDR3 is TGTGCCAGCAGTGACCCGGGACAGGGAGGTAATCAGCCCCAGCATTTT. Translated: CASSDPGQGGNQPQHF. Full variable domain (remainder filled in from reference TRBV2 and TRBJ1-5): EPEVTQTPSHQVTQMGQEVILRCVPISNHLYFYWYRQILGQKVEFLVSFYNNEISEKSEIFDDQFSVERPDGSNFTLKIRSTKLEDSAMYFCASSDPGQGGNQPQHFGDGTRLSIL.

For the CDR3, the DNA is TGCGCCAGCAGGATCGACAGACTTATTAATTCACCCCTCCACTTT. The encoded protein is CASRIDRLINSPLHF. V gene TRBV10-2 combines with J gene TRBJ1-6, with D maybe TRBD1 (5 bases). This CDR3 has 15 amino acids. Trimming cost V 6 bases and J 6 bases, with 15 bases left between them. In germline, CDR1 is WSHSY, CDR2 SAAADI.

The chain combines TRBV28 with TRBJ2-7, with TRBD2 matching over 8 bases. CDR3 size: 14 residues. V dropped 6 bases and J dropped 5; count of bases not matched to a gene: 9. Germline V CDR1 and CDR2: MDHEN, SYDVKM. CDR3 in DNA: TGTGCCAGCAGGAAGCGGGAGACGAGTGACGAGCAGTACTTC. This gives the protein CASRKRETSDEQYF. The variable domain in full, with the rest retrieved from reference TRBV28 and TRBJ2-7, is DVKVTQSSRYLVKRTGEKVFLECVQDMDHENMFWYRQDPGLGLRLIYFSYDVKMKEKGDIPEGYSVSREKKERFSLILESASTNQTSMYLCASRKRETSDEQYFGPGTRLTVT.

This rearrangement joins TRBV19 to TRBJ1-2, with D possibly TRBD1 on 5 matching bases. V lost 3 bases and J lost 4, with 12 bases in between. From germline, CDR1 is LNHDA and CDR2 SQIVND (reference sequence). The CDR3 has 14 residues. In DNA form, the CDR3 reads TGTGCCAGTAGTATGCTCAGGGACGGCTATGGCTACACCTTC. It translates to CASSMLRDGYGYTF. The whole variable domain, filled in from reference TRBV19 and TRBJ1-2, reads DGGITQSPKYLFRKEGQNVTLSCEQNLNHDAMYWYRQDPGQGLRLIYYSQIVNDFQKGDIAEGYSVSREKKESFPLTVTSAQKNPTAFYLCASSMLRDGYGYTFGSGTRLTVV.

CDR3 region: CASSFPVSDTQYF. CDR3 bases: TGTGCCAGCAGCTTTCCAGTGTCAGATACGCAGTATTTT. The chain is built from TRBV5-4 and TRBJ2-3; D is ambiguous. CDR1 is SGHNT and CDR2 is YYREEE in the germline V gene (reference sequence). Trimming took off 2 bases at V and 4 bases at J, with 8 bases between the two ends. The CDR3 covers 13 residues.

This chain connects TRBV6-5 to TRBJ2-1; 11 nucleotides match TRBD1. This CDR3 is built from 15 residues. V lost 6 bases and J lost 10; bases outside the gene matches: 11. The germline V gene encodes CDR1 MNHEY and CDR2 SVGAGI. The DNA for the CDR3 is TGTGCCAGCAGACGGGACAGGGGGACCTCAAGGGAGCAGTTCTTC. Its protein product is CASRRDRGTSREQFF.

The rearrangement uses TRBV5-1 and TRBJ2-7; no firm D call. V lost 0 bases and J lost 6, with 10 bases in between. The CDR3 is 13 residues long. In germline, CDR1 is SGHRS, CDR2 YFSETQ. The CDR3 DNA follows: TGCGCCAGCAGCTTGGTTGGGTTGTTCGAGCAGTACTTC. This gives the protein CASSLVGLFEQYF.

The chain has TRBV6-5 and TRBJ2-5; D not certain. The V end lost 6 bases, the J end lost 1 base, and 3 bases lay between the germline ends. Germline V gene data show CDR1 as MNHEY and CDR2 as SVGAGI. The CDR3 is 11 amino acids. The CDR3 DNA reads TGTGCCAGCAGCCTCCAAGAGACCCAGTACTTC. This gives the protein CASSLQETQYF.

This clone was seen only once. The rearrangement joins TRBV7-2 to TRBJ1-3; no definite D call. The CDR3 is made up of 17 amino acids. CDR1 and CDR2 (germline): SGHTA, FQGNSA. Trimming pared 1 base from V and 2 bases from J, leaving 15 bases between. CDR3 amino acids: CASSLVWWGETGNTIYF. The DNA for the CDR3 is TGTGCCAGCAGCTTAGTGTGGTGGGGAGAGACTGGAAACACCATATATTTT.

This clone was picked up one time. V gene TRBV7-2 combines with J gene TRBJ2-1; the match to TRBD2 covers 11 bases. Germline V lookup: CDR1 SGHTA, CDR2 FQGNSA. The CDR3 contains 17 residues. The J segment lost 4 bases and the V segment lost 2 bases, leaving 7 bases of the junction unmatched. The CDR3 nucleotides read TGTGCCAGCAGCTTAAGGCTAGCGGGAGGCCCTTACAATGAGCAGTTCTTC. This codes for CASSLRLAGGPYNEQFF.

The genes are TRBV19 and TRBJ1-5; D remains unclear. Germline-derived CDR1 and CDR2 are LNHDA and SQIVND (reference sequence). CDR3 length: 13 residues. Trimming took off 7 bases at V and 9 bases at J, with 16 bases between the two ends. CDR3 in amino acids: CASTRQANWPQHF. CDR3 bases: TGTGCCAGTACCCGGCAGGCCAATTGGCCCCAGCATTTT.

The V and J genes are TRBV19 and TRBJ2-3, with 9 bases identical to TRBD2. The CDR3 extends over 15 amino acids. The germline V gene encodes CDR1 LNHDA and CDR2 SQIVND (reference sequence). V lost 6 bases and J lost 4; bases outside the gene matches: 8. CDR3 sequence (DNA): TGTGCCAGTAGACAGTCGGGACTAGCAGCAGATACGCAGTATTTT. Residues: CASRQSGLAADTQYF.

The V gene is TRBV9, the J gene TRBJ1-1, with D unclear. This CDR3 has 15 residues. Germline CDR1 SGDLS, CDR2 YYNGEE. V was shortened by 0 bases and J by 0 bases, with 9 bases between the two germline ends. Here the CDR3 DNA reads TGTGCCAGCAGCGTAGGTTGGACGGTGAACACTGAAGCTTTCTTT. Amino acid sequence: CASSVGWTVNTEAFF.

V is TRBV27 and J is TRBJ2-1, with 15 bases identical to TRBD2. V shed 1 base, J shed 0 bases, and the junction held 10 bases outside the gene matches. In germline, CDR1 is MNHEY, CDR2 SMNVEV (reference sequence). This CDR3 is built from 21 residues. In nucleotides, the CDR3 is TGTGCCAGCAGTTTATACCCTCCCGGACTAGCGGGAGGGAGCTCCTACAATGAGCAGTTCTTC. It yields the protein CASSLYPPGLAGGSSYNEQFF.

This chain connects TRBV11-3 to TRBJ1-4, with D unresolved. The CDR3 covers 15 residues. Germline V gives CDR1 SGHNT, CDR2 YENEEA. The V and J ends lost 8 bases and 0 bases respectively, with 13 bases between them. The CDR3 DNA reads as TGTGCCAGCGCTCGCTACCATACAACTAATGAAAAACTGTTTTTT. It encodes CASARYHTTNEKLFF.

The chain links TRBV5-6 to TRBJ1-3, with 9 bases aligning to TRBD1. J lost 6 bases, V lost 4 bases, and 5 bases had no gene match. This CDR3 has 14 amino acids. Germline lookup yields CDR1 SGHDT and CDR2 YYEEEE. This CDR3 reads CASSPRTGVNTIYF. The CDR3 DNA reads TGTGCCAGCAGCCCCAGGACAGGGGTAAACACCATATATTTT.

The chain combines TRBV5-6 with TRBJ1-6, with 8 bases matching TRBD1. Germline trimming cut 4 bases from V and 5 bases from J; bases unmatched to any gene: 5. The germline gives CDR1 SGHDT, CDR2 YYEEEE. CDR3 size: 15 residues. CDR3 sequence: CASSIDRGNNSPLHF. The DNA of the CDR3 is TGTGCCAGCAGCATCGACAGGGGCAATAATTCACCCCTCCACTTT.

This chain joins TRBV5-1 and TRBJ2-5; 8 bases align to TRBD2. The CDR3 has 15 amino acids. From germline, CDR1 is SGHRS and CDR2 YFSETQ. Trimming took 1 base from V and 5 from J; bases not matched to a gene: 7. Written as DNA, the CDR3 is TGCGCCAGCAGCTTGAACGGGGGGGCCCGGGAGACCCAGTACTTC. Its translation is CASSLNGGARETQYF.

The chain carries TRBV7-2 and TRBJ1-3; D remains ambiguous. The CDR3 contains 15 residues. V gave up 4 bases and J gave up 0 bases, with 10 bases separating them. CDR1 SGHTA and CDR2 FQGNSA come from the germline V gene. Here the CDR3 DNA reads TGTGCCAGCAGCTCCCACTCCCACTCTGGAAACACCATATATTTT. It yields the protein CASSSHSHSGNTIYF.